The clone carrying this TCR beta chain was picked up many times. Its target is not known. The data stem from a study of CD8 T cells in ankylosing spondylitis. The study's findings and limits: The study looked at matched synovial fluid samples from ankylosing spondylitis patients. Disease-linked clones were reported to be significantly enriched there. Clones linked with disease were CD8+ and fairly uncommon in the peripheral blood. Characteristic, it appeared, of ankylosing spondylitis blood was a TCR beta motif of several highly homologous variants.

Each TCR beta library was made by quantitative 5'-RACE that incorporated molecular barcodes. TCRdb re-called the 5' RACE reads with MiXCR, one entry per CDR3 protein. Of around 770,000 distinct CDR3 sequences in the sample, roughly 10% were seen once. Germline CDR1 reads SGHRS; CDR2 reads YFSETQ. This CDR3 is 14 amino acids long. Trimming left V 0 bases short and J 1 base short, with 5 bases between. The sample comprised blood, either unsorted or a sorted T cell fraction (not recorded which). This chain uses TRBV5-1 with TRBJ2-1, with no clear D. The sequence was obtained from a male donor with ankylosing spondylitis. The CDR3 here is CASSLGPSYNEQFF. For the CDR3, the DNA is TGCGCCAGCAGCTTGGGGCCTTCCTACAATGAGCAGTTCTTC.